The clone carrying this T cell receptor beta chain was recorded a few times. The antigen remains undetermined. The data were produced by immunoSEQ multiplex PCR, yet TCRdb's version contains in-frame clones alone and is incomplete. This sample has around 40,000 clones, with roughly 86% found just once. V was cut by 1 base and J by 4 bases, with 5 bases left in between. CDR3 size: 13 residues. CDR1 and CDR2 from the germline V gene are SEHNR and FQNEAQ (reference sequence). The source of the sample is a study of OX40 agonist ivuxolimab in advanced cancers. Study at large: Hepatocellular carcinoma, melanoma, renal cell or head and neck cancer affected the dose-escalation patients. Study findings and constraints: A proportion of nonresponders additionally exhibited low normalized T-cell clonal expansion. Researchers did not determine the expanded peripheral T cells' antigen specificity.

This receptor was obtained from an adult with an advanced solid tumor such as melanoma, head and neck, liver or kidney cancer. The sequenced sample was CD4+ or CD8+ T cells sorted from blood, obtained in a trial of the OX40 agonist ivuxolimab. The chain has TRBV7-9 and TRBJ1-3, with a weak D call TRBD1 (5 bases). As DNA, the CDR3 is TGTGCCAGCAGCTTAGGGGACGGAAACACCATATATTTT. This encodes CASSLGDGNTIYF.